This T cell receptor beta chain was documented in a study of T cells after yellow fever vaccination. Study-wide points: At around 95% for CD4 and roughly 87% for CD8, most primary-vaccination clones showed up again after the booster.

This clonotype was detected only a few times. The antigen remains unidentified. Per the germline V gene, CDR1 is SGHVS and CDR2 is FQNEAQ. This CDR3 has 16 residues. The J segment lost 8 bases and the V segment lost 5 bases, leaving 9 bases of the junction unmatched. TCRdb ran MiXCR on the 5' RACE reads and lists one entry per CDR3 protein. The sample holds 250,000 or so distinct CDR3 sequences; more than 3.5% are singletons and the top ten take under 20%. The sequencing here drew on PBMCs, taken 15 days after the yellow fever booster vaccination. V and J are TRBV7-8 and TRBJ2-1; 13 nucleotides agree with TRBD2. This receptor was obtained from a man younger than 30 who received the YFV17D yellow fever vaccine. CDR3 in amino acids: CASSPPLAGGPDEQFF. The CDR3 DNA sequence: TGTGCCAGCAGCCCACCACTAGCGGGGGGGCCCGATGAGCAGTTCTTC.